The source of this T cell receptor (beta chain) is a study of regulatory T cells in long-lasting Graves disease. This clonotype was found many times. Libraries of TCR beta came from iRepertoire HTBI primers plus Arm-PCR of CDR3 regions. A single record per CDR3 protein comes from TCRdb applying MiXCR to the multiplex PCR reads. This sample yields more than 300,000 distinct CDR3 sequences, of which about 12% are seen a single time; approximately 20% belongs to the top ten. Regarding time point: newly diagnosed GD, antithyroid drugs for less than 3 months. Making the TCR library involved RNA that had been extracted from PBMCs. Approximately 9.6-milliliter peripheral blood samples went into EDTA tubes. These data are also associated with another study on T cells in Graves' hyperthyroidism and ophthalmopathy. Turning to that study: A 13 V-J signature model discriminated ophthalmopathy versus stable hyperthyroidism.

The specimen comprised peripheral blood mononuclear cells (PBMCs), sampled at new diagnosis, from a patient treated with antithyroid drugs. The clonotype comes from a woman between 18 and 29 years old with Graves disease.

The CDR3 region has the DNA TGTGCCAGCAGCTTAAGGGGCAGTCCTACTGAAGCTTTCTTT. Translation gives CASSLRGSPTEAFF. This sequence joins TRBV13 and TRBJ1-1; D possibly corresponds to TRBD1 (5 bases). CDR3 length: 14 residues. CDR1 is PRHDT and CDR2 is FYEKMQ in the germline V gene (reference sequence). V was trimmed by 2 bases and J by 5 bases, leaving 12 bases between them.